Listed here are 14 T cell receptor beta chains from one sample, sequenced in a study of T cells in localized non-small cell lung cancer. Sequencing used immunoSEQ multiplex PCR; TCRdb keeps in-frame clones, though not all of them. The sample contains tens of thousands of clones, 81% of which appear only once. The sequencing here drew on peripheral blood mononuclear cells, taken before any cancer treatment. The receptors were sampled from a man between 40 and 70 years old with stage III lung adenocarcinoma.

In its sample, this clone was seen once. The chain joins TRBV6-4 to TRBJ2-7, with TRBD2 matching over 7 bases. V shed 7 bases and J 0 bases; nucleotides not matched to a gene: 18. CDR1 is MRHNA, CDR2 SNTAGT, per germline. CDR3 length equals 18 residues. The CDR3 sequence is CASIPCGLADHTSYEQYF. The CDR3 nucleotides read TGTGCCAGCATCCCTTGCGGGCTAGCGGACCACACCTCCTACGAGCAGTACTTC.

CDR3 region: CATSRSVAYNEQFF. The DNA of the CDR3 is TGTGCCACCAGCAGGTCCGTCGCCTACAATGAGCAGTTCTTC. The rearrangement uses TRBV15 and TRBJ2-1; no reliable D call. The CDR3 is made up of 14 amino acids. The V end was cut by 3 bases, the J end by 2 bases, with 8 bases between. Per the germline V gene, CDR1 is LNHNV and CDR2 is YYDKDF (reference sequence).

This clone has just one count. The genes are TRBV9 and TRBJ2-7; 8 positions match TRBD1. Trimming at V came to 3 bases and at J to 4 bases, leaving 9 bases not matched to a gene. This CDR3 has 15 amino acids. Per the germline V gene, CDR1 is SGDLS and CDR2 is YYNGEE. CDR3 sequence reads: CASSATGEVGYEQYF. The CDR3 DNA reads as TGTGCCAGCAGCGCGACAGGGGAAGTAGGGTACGAGCAGTACTTC.

The chain joins TRBV4-2 to TRBJ2-2, with 8 bases aligning to TRBD2. The CDR3 totals 15 residues. The trim removed 2 bases at V and 6 bases at J, leaving 5 bases unmatched. CDR1 LGHNA and CDR2 YNFKEQ come from the germline V gene. The CDR3 loop reads CASSQPSGYPGELFF. The CDR3 DNA follows: TGTGCCAGCAGCCAACCTAGCGGGTATCCCGGGGAGCTGTTTTTT.

The chain links TRBV19 to TRBJ2-3; D ambiguous. CDR1 and CDR2 from the germline V gene are LNHDA and SQIVND (reference sequence). The V end was cut by 3 bases, the J end by 1 base, with 8 bases between. This CDR3 contains 14 residues. CDR3 in DNA: TGTGCCAGTAGTATTTTTTTGGGCACAGATACGCAGTATTTT. Amino acids: CASSIFLGTDTQYF.

The chain joins TRBV5-6 to TRBJ1-1, with 8 nucleotides matching TRBD1. The germline CDR1 and CDR2 sequences are SGHDT and YYEEEE. The CDR3 is 16 amino acids. Trimming took 0 bases from V and 5 from J; bases not matched to a gene: 9. CDR3: CASSLGGAGQGTEAFF. The CDR3 region has the DNA TGTGCCAGCAGCTTGGGAGGGGCCGGACAGGGAACTGAAGCTTTCTTT.

The chain combines TRBV6-5 with TRBJ2-7, with D possibly TRBD1 on 6 matching bases. Germline V gives CDR1 MNHEY, CDR2 SVGAGI. Trimming removed 4 bases from V and 3 bases from J, with 13 bases in between. The CDR3 spans 14 residues. DNA for the CDR3: TGTGCCAGCAGTTCCCCACAGGGCGGCTACGAGCAGTACTTC. It specifies CASSSPQGGYEQYF.

This rearrangement joins TRBV9 to TRBJ2-3; the D call may be TRBD1 or TRBD2 (5 bases each). Germline lookup yields CDR1 SGDLS and CDR2 YYNGEE. CDR3 length: 14 residues. V gave up 10 bases and J gave up 0 bases, with 15 bases separating them. DNA of the CDR3: TGTGCCGGGGGAAGAGGCCCTAGCACAGATACGCAGTATTTT. It specifies CAGGRGPSTDTQYF.

The CDR3 bases are TGTGCCATCAGTGAGTCCGTCCCCTCTCTTAGCGGGGTGGGCACAGATACGCAGTATTTT. This encodes CAISESVPSLSGVGTDTQYF. The chain uses TRBV10-3 and TRBJ2-3; 8 nucleotides match TRBD2. V shed 0 bases and J 1 base; nucleotides not matched to a gene: 15. Germline-derived CDR1 and CDR2 are ENHRY and SYGVKD. The CDR3 totals 20 residues.

The chain employs TRBV7-8 and TRBJ2-6; D gene unclear. Between the trimmed V and J ends, which lost 3 bases and 0 bases, there was a span of 9 bases. CDR3 length: 16 amino acids. Per the germline V gene, CDR1 is SGHVS and CDR2 is FQNEAQ. This chain's CDR3 is CASSLQAYSGANVLTF. CDR3 in DNA: TGTGCCAGCAGCTTGCAGGCTTACTCTGGGGCCAACGTCCTGACTTTC.

The rearrangement uses TRBV4-2 and TRBJ2-3, with a weak D call TRBD2 (5 bases). V was pared by 4 bases and J by 0 bases, with 17 bases between. The CDR3 has 17 amino acids. Per germline, CDR1 LGHNA and CDR2 YNFKEQ. The CDR3 loop is CASSPGNGVSSTDTQYF. CDR3 bases: TGTGCCAGCAGCCCAGGAAACGGGGTCTCTAGCACAGATACGCAGTATTTT.

The chain carries TRBV15 and TRBJ1-6, with a weak D call TRBD1 (5 bases). This CDR3 contains 16 residues. Germline V gives CDR1 LNHNV, CDR2 YYDKDF (reference sequence). V lost 1 base and J lost 0, with 7 bases in between. The CDR3 coding sequence is TGTGCCACCAGCAGAGTAGGGGTCTCCTATAATTCACCCCTCCACTTT. Amino acid sequence: CATSRVGVSYNSPLHF.

This CDR3 reads CASSIAYRDTDTQYF. CDR3 DNA: TGTGCCAGTAGTATAGCTTACCGGGACACAGATACGCAGTATTTT. The J gene is TRBJ2-3, the V gene TRBV19, with TRBD2 as a possible D gene (5 bases). Trimming removed 1 base at V and 2 bases at J, with 10 bases between. This CDR3 spans 15 amino acids. Germline CDR1 LNHDA, CDR2 SQIVND (reference sequence).

The genes are TRBV12-5 and TRBJ2-5; 8 bases align to TRBD2. The V and J ends lost 6 bases and 3 bases, in that order; junction bases with no gene match: 9. Germline V gene lookup returns CDR1 LGHNT and CDR2 FRNRAP. The CDR3 is 15 residues long. The CDR3 loop reads CASGLGLVTEETQYF. The CDR3 DNA reads as TGTGCTAGTGGCCTGGGACTAGTCACTGAAGAGACCCAGTACTTC. Complete variable domain (other parts from reference TRBV12-5 and TRBJ2-5): DARVTQTPRHKVTEMGQEVTMRCQPILGHNTVFWYRQTMMQGLELLAYFRNRAPLDDSGMPKDRFSAEMPDATLATLKIQPSEPRDSAVYFCASGLGLVTEETQYFGPGTRLLVL.